This T cell receptor (beta chain) appears in the sequencing data of a study of OX40 agonist ivuxolimab in advanced cancers. Study-wide background: From about 23 to 85 years was the age range, with a mean of about 56 years, and nearly 85% were male. Eligibility admitted prior anti-PD-1, anti-PD-L1 or anti-CTLA-4 therapy; about 39% had some. Findings and limits, study-wide: Partial responders at 0.1-3.0 mg/kg showed near-lowest clonal expansion.

Concerning this clone itself: Antigen: not known.

The protocol was immunoSEQ multiplex PCR, while the TCRdb copy is restricted to in-frame clones and leaves out a portion. The repertoire holds approximately 37,000 clones, with approximately 89% as singletons. CDR3 length: 17 amino acids. Germline V CDR1 and CDR2: SNHLY, FYNNEI. With 6 bases removed from V and 4 bases from J, the gap between germline ends came to 21 bases. The chain recombines TRBV2 with TRBJ2-2; either TRBD1 or TRBD2 may fit D (5 bases each). This receptor was identified in an adult with an advanced solid tumor such as melanoma, head and neck, liver or kidney cancer. Sequencing used CD4+ or CD8+ T cells sorted from blood, obtained in a trial of the OX40 agonist ivuxolimab. CDR3 coding DNA: TGTGCCAGCAGCGCCCCGCCCGGGGACGACGGCACCGGGGAGCTGTTTTTT. Translating gives CASSAPPGDDGTGELFF.